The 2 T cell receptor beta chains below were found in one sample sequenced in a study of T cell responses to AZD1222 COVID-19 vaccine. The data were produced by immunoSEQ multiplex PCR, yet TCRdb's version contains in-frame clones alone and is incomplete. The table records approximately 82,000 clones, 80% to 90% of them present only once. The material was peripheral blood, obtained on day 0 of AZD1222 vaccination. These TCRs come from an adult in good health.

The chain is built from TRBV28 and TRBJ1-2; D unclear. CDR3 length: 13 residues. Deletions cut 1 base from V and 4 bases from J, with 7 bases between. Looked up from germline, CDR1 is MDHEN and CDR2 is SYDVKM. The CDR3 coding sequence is TGTGCCAGCAGTTTATTAGAGACCTATGGCTACACCTTC. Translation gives CASSLLETYGYTF.

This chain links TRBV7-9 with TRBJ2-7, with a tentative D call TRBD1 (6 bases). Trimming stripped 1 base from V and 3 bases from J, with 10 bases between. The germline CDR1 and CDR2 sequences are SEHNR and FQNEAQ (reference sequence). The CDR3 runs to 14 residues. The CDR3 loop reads CASSLGQGIYEQYF. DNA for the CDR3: TGTGCCAGCAGCTTAGGCCAGGGGATCTACGAGCAGTACTTC.